What follows are 32 T cell receptor beta chains derived from one specimen sequenced in a study of T cell responses to AZD1222 COVID-19 vaccine. Sequencing was performed with immunoSEQ multiplex PCR; in TCRdb, only in-frame clones are kept and a portion is missing. Of about 17,000 clones listed, more than 70% were seen once; the top ten hold approximately 15%. Here the sequenced sample was peripheral blood, taken 28 days after the second AZD1222 dose. All receptors derive from an adult who received the AZD1222 COVID-19 vaccine.

This sequence joins TRBV5-5 and TRBJ1-2, with D unresolved. Between the trimmed V and J ends, which lost 4 bases and 4 bases, there was a span of 11 bases. This CDR3 has 13 residues. The germline gives CDR1 SGHKS, CDR2 YYEKEE (reference sequence). CDR3 DNA sequence: TGTGCCAGCAGCCCCTCCGACACCTATGGCTACACCTTC. Translated: CASSPSDTYGYTF.

This chain uses TRBV9 with TRBJ1-2; 10 bases are a match to TRBD1. This CDR3 comprises 17 residues. Germline V gives CDR1 SGDLS, CDR2 YYNGEE. The V segment lost 2 bases and the J segment 8 bases; nucleotides outside the gene matches: 15. The CDR3 is CASSVGIGGQGNLGYTF. The CDR3 coding sequence is TGTGCCAGCAGCGTGGGAATTGGGGGACAGGGGAATCTAGGCTACACCTTC.

The chain carries TRBV24-1 and TRBJ2-1, with D possibly being TRBD2 (5 bases). Trimming shortened V by 5 bases and J by 7 bases, and 14 bases separated the two germline ends. Germline CDR1 and CDR2: KGHDR and SFDVKD. This CDR3 contains 14 residues. The CDR3 loop reads CATSAPGRGNEQFF. In nucleotides, the CDR3 is TGTGCCACCAGTGCCCCTGGGAGAGGGAATGAGCAGTTCTTC.

The chain carries TRBV10-2 and TRBJ2-7, with TRBD1 matching over 9 bases. The CDR3 contains 16 residues. V trimming: 4 bases; J trimming: 1 base; junction bases outside the gene matches: 8. CDR1 is WSHSY and CDR2 is SAAADI in the germline V gene. The CDR3 DNA reads TGCGCCAGCAGTGTAGCACAGGGGGCGTTATCCTACGAGCAGTACTTC. Translated, it gives CASSVAQGALSYEQYF.

This clone is a singleton in its sample. This chain links TRBV3-1 (or the pseudogene TRBV3-2) with TRBJ1-1; the D gene is possibly TRBD1 (5 bases). Germline V gene sequence: CDR1 LGHDT, CDR2 YNNKEL (reference sequence). V lost 0 bases to trimming and J lost 5 bases, with 13 bases between them. The CDR3 covers 15 residues. The CDR3 DNA reads TGTGCCAGCAGCCAAGATCGTCGCAGGGTTACTGAAGCTTTCTTT. This gives the protein CASSQDRRRVTEAFF.

This chain joins TRBV12-3 or TRBV12-4 and TRBJ1-5, with D uncertain. The V end lost 3 bases, the J end lost 0 bases, and 0 bases lay between the germline ends. The length of the CDR3 is 12 residues. CDR3 nucleotides: TGTGCCAGCAGTTTTAGCAATCAGCCCCAGCATTTT. This sequence encodes CASSFSNQPQHF.

The chain couples TRBV4-2 to TRBJ2-5; D perhaps matches TRBD2 (7 bases). The last part of the DNA fits TRBJ2-7 better; the J call may be wrong. Germline V gene lookup returns CDR1 LGHNA and CDR2 YNFKEQ. The CDR3 extends over 17 amino acids. The CDR3 protein is CASSQWPGGAGTYEQYF. The CDR3, as DNA: TGTGCCAGCAGCCAATGGCCTGGGGGGGCCGGGACCTACGAGCAGTACTTC.

J is TRBJ1-5 and V is TRBV5-6, with D uncertain. Trimming took 2 bases from V and 5 from J, leaving 8 bases between them. The CDR3 has 13 amino acids. Germline loops: CDR1 SGHDT, CDR2 YYEEEE. CDR3 residues: CASSFSGYQPQHF. CDR3 in DNA: TGTGCCAGCAGCTTCTCCGGTTATCAGCCCCAGCATTTT.

In this sample, this clone turned up once. The chain joins TRBV27 to TRBJ1-1; D uncertain. There are 14 residues in the CDR3. Germline CDR1 is MNHEY and CDR2 is SMNVEV (reference sequence). Trimming took 3 bases from V and 5 from J, leaving 13 bases between them. CDR3 nucleotides: TGTGCCAGCAGTTTTGTGGACGGTAGTACTGAAGCTTTCTTT. Protein: CASSFVDGSTEAFF.

This sequence joins TRBV7-2 and TRBJ1-4, with D tentatively TRBD1 (5 bases). V lost 7 bases and J lost 7, with 16 bases in between. CDR1 and CDR2 from the germline V gene are SGHTA and FQGNSA. This CDR3 region has 14 residues. The CDR3 sequence is CASTSGFGGEKLFF. Written as DNA, the CDR3 is TGTGCCAGCACCTCAGGGTTCGGGGGTGAAAAACTGTTTTTT. The full variable domain, with the rest looked up from reference TRBV7-2 and TRBJ1-4, is GAGVSQSPSNKVTEKGKDVELRCDPISGHTALYWYRQSLGQGLEFLIYFQGNSAPDKSGLPSDRFSAERTGGSVSTLTIQRTQQEDSAVYLCASTSGFGGEKLFFGSGTQLSVL.

The chain couples TRBV28 to TRBJ2-5, with 9 positions matching TRBD2. The V segment lost 2 bases and the J segment 5 bases; nucleotides outside the gene matches: 3. Per the germline V gene, CDR1 is MDHEN and CDR2 is SYDVKM. The CDR3 has 14 amino acids. CDR3 amino acids: CASSLLAGGETQYF. DNA of the CDR3: TGTGCCAGCAGTTTACTGGCGGGGGGGGAGACCCAGTACTTC.

The chain is built from TRBV11-3 and TRBJ2-3, with D perhaps matching TRBD2 (5 bases). The CDR3 length is 16 residues. Germline loops: CDR1 SGHNT, CDR2 YENEEA. Deletions cut 5 bases from V and 7 bases from J, with 22 bases between. Here the CDR3 reads CASSQGGPQPVYTQYF. The CDR3 coding sequence is TGTGCCAGCAGCCAAGGAGGACCGCAGCCGGTATATACGCAGTATTTT.

The CDR3 DNA sequence: TGTGCCAGCAGTGAAATAGTTCAGCCGTATAGCAATCAGCCCCAGCATTTT. Protein: CASSEIVQPYSNQPQHF. V usage is TRBV2 and J usage is TRBJ1-5; D unresolved. This CDR3 region has 17 residues. Trimming pared 2 bases from V and 0 bases from J, leaving 14 bases between. Looked up from germline, CDR1 is SNHLY and CDR2 is FYNNEI.

V and J are TRBV6-5 and TRBJ2-7, with a possible D match to TRBD1 (6 bases). The V and J ends lost 1 base and 2 bases respectively, with 15 bases between them. This CDR3 contains 16 residues. Germline CDR1 and CDR2: MNHEY and SVGAGI. The CDR3 is CASSYFTGTSTYEQYF. DNA of the CDR3: TGTGCCAGCAGTTACTTCACCGGGACATCTACCTACGAGCAGTACTTC.

This clone was seen a handful of times. The chain carries TRBV7-8 and TRBJ2-2, with D possibly being TRBD2 (6 bases). Trimming shortened V by 5 bases and J by 0 bases, and 16 bases separated the two germline ends. CDR3 length equals 17 residues. Looked up from germline, CDR1 is SGHVS and CDR2 is FQNEAQ. CDR3 sequence (DNA): TGTGCCAGCAGCCCCCTAAGGGACTTAGCGAACACCGGGGAGCTGTTTTTT. It codes for CASSPLRDLANTGELFF.

This chain links TRBV19 with TRBJ2-2, with a weak D call TRBD1 (5 bases). Between the trimmed V and J ends, which lost 8 bases and 5 bases, there was a span of 12 bases. CDR1 and CDR2 from the germline V gene are LNHDA and SQIVND (reference sequence). The CDR3 is 13 amino acids. This CDR3 reads CASGAAGTGELFF. The CDR3 DNA sequence: TGTGCCAGTGGTGCAGCAGGGACCGGGGAGCTGTTTTTT.

This clone has only a few counts. The J gene is TRBJ2-7, the V gene TRBV7-9, with 9 bases lining up with TRBD1. Unmatched junction bases numbered 9, after V lost 3 bases and J lost 0 bases. This CDR3 contains 17 residues. CDR1 is SEHNR, CDR2 FQNEAQ, per germline (reference sequence). CDR3 loop: CASSFPGQGPISYEQYF. The CDR3 nucleotides are TGTGCCAGCAGCTTTCCGGGACAGGGCCCCATCTCCTACGAGCAGTACTTC.

The chain recombines TRBV6-2 or TRBV6-3 with TRBJ2-1, with D possibly TRBD2 on 6 matching bases. Trimming stripped 0 bases from V and 0 bases from J, with 9 bases between. This CDR3 has 16 residues. Germline assignment: CDR1 MNHEY and CDR2 SVGEGT. CDR3 region: CASSYSGLRSYNEQFF. The DNA of the CDR3 is TGTGCCAGCAGTTACTCGGGACTTCGCTCCTACAATGAGCAGTTCTTC.

V and J are TRBV3-1 (or the pseudogene TRBV3-2) and TRBJ2-3, with 7 positions matching TRBD2. The V gene end was trimmed by 3 bases and the J gene end by 3 bases; junction bases not matched to a gene: 9. Germline V lookup: CDR1 LGHDT, CDR2 YNNKEL (reference sequence). The CDR3 has 16 amino acids. CDR3 loop: CASSQIWAGETDTQYF. The DNA for the CDR3 is TGTGCCAGCAGCCAGATTTGGGCGGGGGAGACAGATACGCAGTATTTT.

The chain is built from TRBV19 and TRBJ2-2; 8 nucleotides match TRBD1. Germline V gene data show CDR1 as LNHDA and CDR2 as SQIVND (reference sequence). The CDR3 runs to 14 residues. The CDR3 DNA is TGTGCGACCCTGGACAGGGCGGGGACCGGGGAGCTGTTTTTT. Amino acid sequence: CATLDRAGTGELFF.

The rearrangement uses TRBV16 and TRBJ2-4, with 10 bases lining up with TRBD1. CDR3 length equals 16 residues. CDR1 and CDR2 from the germline V gene are KGHSY and FQNENV. Trimming took 4 bases from V and 0 from J; bases not matched to a gene: 3. CDR3 nucleotide sequence: TGTGCCAGCAGCCTGGGACAGGGGCTAGCCAAAAACATTCAGTACTTC. Translating it yields CASSLGQGLAKNIQYF.

The chain uses TRBV4-3 and TRBJ1-2; no definite D call. V was cut by 0 bases and J by 2 bases, with 16 bases left in between. CDR1 and CDR2 from the germline V gene are LGHNA and YSLEER. The CDR3 runs 17 residues. CDR3 in amino acids: CASSQDQGLPANYGYTF. CDR3 bases: TGCGCCAGCAGCCAAGATCAAGGACTTCCTGCCAACTATGGCTACACCTTC.

The V and J genes are TRBV6-2 or TRBV6-3 and TRBJ1-2; possible D gene TRBD1, 6 bases. The germline gives CDR1 MNHEY, CDR2 SVGEGT. The CDR3 extends over 18 amino acids. Trimming stripped 0 bases from V and 6 bases from J, with 23 bases between. The CDR3 sequence: CASSYSGQFGAGANGYTF. The CDR3 DNA reads as TGTGCCAGCAGTTACTCGGGACAATTCGGGGCCGGGGCCAATGGCTACACCTTC.

There are a few counts of this clone. CDR3 protein: CASSLSGALGYEQYF. CDR3 DNA: TGTGCCAGCAGTTTATCCGGCGCCCTAGGCTACGAGCAGTACTTC. The rearrangement links TRBV28 to TRBJ2-7; D is undetermined. Germline CDR1 and CDR2: MDHEN and SYDVKM. This CDR3 comprises 15 residues. Trimming took 1 base from V and 3 from J, leaving 13 bases between them.

The V gene is TRBV11-2, the J gene TRBJ2-1, with TRBD2 matching over 7 bases. Unmatched junction bases numbered 7, after V lost 7 bases and J lost 1 base. The germline V gene has CDR1 SGHAT and CDR2 FQNNGV. There are 15 residues in the CDR3. The CDR3 region has the DNA TGTGCCAGCACTACGGGGGGTGGGTCCTACAATGAGCAGTTCTTC. This sequence encodes CASTTGGGSYNEQFF. Drawing the rest from reference TRBV11-2 and TRBJ2-1, the complete variable domain is EAGVAQSPRYKIIEKRQSVAFWCNPISGHATLYWYQQILGQGPKLLIQFQNNGVVDDSQLPKDRFSAERLKGVDSTLKIQPAKLEDSAVYLCASTTGGGSYNEQFFGPGTRLTVL.

Only a few counts were recorded for this clone. V usage is TRBV7-6 and J usage is TRBJ2-7; D is perhaps TRBD1 (5 bases). Germline lookup yields CDR1 SGHVS and CDR2 FNYEAQ. The ends were cut back, 5 bases at V and 0 bases at J, with 14 bases in the middle. This CDR3 contains 15 residues. This chain's CDR3 is CASSPTGISSYEQYF. The CDR3 DNA is TGTGCCAGCAGCCCAACAGGCATCAGCTCCTACGAGCAGTACTTC.

J is TRBJ2-2 and V is TRBV7-9; no reliable D call. Germline V gene sequence: CDR1 SEHNR, CDR2 FQNEAQ (reference sequence). V dropped 5 bases and J dropped 6 bases, with 10 bases sitting between them. The CDR3 covers 13 residues. CDR3 nucleotides: TGTGCCAGCAGCGCAAAAGGGTCCGGGGAGCTGTTTTTT. Its protein product is CASSAKGSGELFF.

The chain carries TRBV5-1 and TRBJ1-2, with D perhaps matching TRBD1 (5 bases). The germline V and J ends were trimmed by 0 bases and 4 bases, with 10 bases remaining between them. The CDR3 runs 14 residues. Germline V gene data show CDR1 as SGHRS and CDR2 as YFSETQ. The CDR3 loop reads CASSLVGAAYGYTF. The CDR3, as DNA: TGCGCCAGCAGCTTGGTCGGGGCAGCCTATGGCTACACCTTC.

The CDR3, as DNA: TGTGCCAGCAGTGAAGTCAGCTACGGACAGGGGGCAGGCTACACCTTC. The encoded protein is CASSEVSYGQGAGYTF. The rearrangement joins TRBV25-1 to TRBJ1-2, with TRBD1 matching over 11 bases. Per germline, CDR1 MGHDK and CDR2 SYGVNS. With 2 bases clipped from V and 8 bases from J, the junction kept 10 bases outside the gene matches. This CDR3 has 16 amino acids.

The gene calls are TRBV19 and TRBJ2-1; 11 bases map to TRBD2. CDR3 length: 15 residues. Trimming at V came to 1 base and at J to 8 bases, leaving 4 bases not matched to a gene. The germline V gene has CDR1 LNHDA and CDR2 SQIVND (reference sequence). This chain's CDR3 is CASSIGTSGLDEQFF. The CDR3 DNA reads as TGTGCCAGTAGTATAGGGACTAGCGGGTTGGATGAGCAGTTCTTC.

The V gene is TRBV20-1, the J gene TRBJ2-1; TRBD2 agrees at 9 bases. Trimming at V came to 3 bases and at J to 8 bases, leaving 17 bases not matched to a gene. CDR1 is DFQATT, CDR2 SNEGSKA, per germline (reference sequence). This CDR3 comprises 17 residues. The CDR3 loop reads CSASGGGAVLYLDEQFF. As DNA, the CDR3 is TGCAGTGCTAGTGGCGGGGGGGCGGTTCTGTATCTGGATGAGCAGTTCTTC.

A few counts support this clone. Its ends do not fully match the called genes, so a read error is possible. The chain joins TRBV27 to TRBJ2-3; D may be TRBD1 (6 bases). The CDR3 is 13 amino acids. Germline V gene lookup returns CDR1 MNHEY and CDR2 SMNVEV (reference sequence). CDR3 protein: CASSLFPTGTQYF. In DNA form, the CDR3 reads TGTGCCAGCAGTTTATTCCCGACAGGTACGCAGTATTTT.